These 32 T cell receptor beta chains originate from one sample sequenced in a study of monozygotic twins with inflammatory bowel disease. From its re-call of the 5' RACE reads, TCRdb lists each CDR3 protein once, without DNA. This sample contains a few hundred thousand distinct CDR3 sequences. The specimen sequenced was blood. The source of these receptors is a human donor with ulcerative colitis or Crohn's disease, or a healthy co-twin of an affected twin (not recorded which).

The chain employs TRBV5-4 and TRBJ2-1. Germline lookup yields CDR1 SGHNT and CDR2 YYREEE (reference sequence). The CDR3 is 15 residues long. The CDR3 loop is CASSIPGGSYNEQFF.

This chain uses TRBV28 with TRBJ2-1; TCRdb outputs TRBD1, but without DNA this stays unchecked. CDR3 length: 15 amino acids. CDR1 and CDR2 from the germline V gene are MDHEN and SYDVKM. Here the CDR3 reads CASSSSGTGGNEQFF.

The rearrangement uses TRBV5-1 and TRBJ2-7; the TCRdb D gene call, TRBD1, has no DNA to confirm it. The length of the CDR3 is 16 residues. Looked up from germline, CDR1 is SGHRS and CDR2 is YFSETQ. The CDR3 sequence: CASSPYPEKLSYEQYF.

This chain connects TRBV5-5 to TRBJ2-5. The CDR3 runs to 13 residues. The V gene's germline CDR1 is SGHKS and CDR2 YYEKEE (reference sequence). CDR3 protein: CASSLYYLETQYF.

The gene calls are TRBV29-1 and TRBJ2-7; TCRdb lists TRBD1, though no DNA is available to test this call. Germline V gene lookup returns CDR1 SQVTM and CDR2 ANQGSEA. The CDR3 consists of 14 residues. CDR3 residues: CSVEDRTDSYEQYF.

V and J are TRBV3-1 and TRBJ1-1; TCRdb's D gene call, TRBD1, goes unchecked for lack of DNA. CDR1 is LGHDT, CDR2 YNNKEL, per germline (reference sequence). This CDR3 has 14 residues. CDR3 in amino acids: CASSQAPRGTEAFF.

The chain employs TRBV5-1 and TRBJ2-3. Germline V lookup: CDR1 SGHRS, CDR2 YFSETQ. The CDR3 is made up of 15 amino acids. The chain's CDR3 is CASSLDTPSTDTQYF. Combining the CDR3 with reference TRBV5-1 and TRBJ2-3 gives the whole variable domain KAGVTQTPRYLIKTRGQQVTLSCSPISGHRSVSWYQQTPGQGLQFLFEYFSETQRNKGNFPGRFSGRQFSNSRSEMNVSTLELGDSALYLCASSLDTPSTDTQYFGPGTRLTVL.

The chain carries TRBV5-1 and TRBJ2-3; TCRdb designates TRBD1, a call that cannot be tested without DNA. Germline CDR1 is SGHRS and CDR2 is YFSETQ. CDR3 size: 14 residues. The CDR3 is CASKLQGRGDTQYF.

The rearrangement links TRBV10-3 to TRBJ2-5; checking the TCRdb D call of TRBD1 is not possible without DNA. The germline gives CDR1 ENHRY, CDR2 SYGVKD. The CDR3 runs 16 residues. The chain's CDR3 is CAISEAPGRAQETQYF.

By frequency, this clonotype registers large. This chain joins TRBV6-6 and TRBJ1-3. In germline, CDR1 is MNHNY, CDR2 SVGAGI (reference sequence). The CDR3 contains 11 residues. The CDR3 sequence is CASAMGNTIYF.

The chain recombines TRBV7-2 with TRBJ2-5; the TCRdb call, TRBD1, lacks DNA for checking. CDR3 length equals 14 residues. CDR1 and CDR2 (germline): SGHTA, FQGNSA. This chain's CDR3 is CASSSGPRRETQYF.

The gene calls are TRBV28 and TRBJ2-5. Germline lookup yields CDR1 MDHEN and CDR2 SYDVKM. This CDR3 contains 12 residues. Here the CDR3 reads CASSSQKETQYF.

V is TRBV28 and J is TRBJ1-6; the TRBD1 assignment by TCRdb is unverifiable without DNA. The CDR3 sequence is 15 residues long. Germline loops: CDR1 MDHEN, CDR2 SYDVKM. CDR3: CASSRGTGGPSPLHF.

The gene calls are TRBV3-1 and TRBJ2-5; the D call of TRBD2 rests on TCRdb alone, since no DNA is present to check it. The length of the CDR3 is 17 residues. Germline V gene lookup returns CDR1 LGHDT and CDR2 YNNKEL (reference sequence). The CDR3 protein is CASSQEGWEYTQETQYF.

The chain couples TRBV7-2 to TRBJ1-4; checking the TCRdb D call of TRBD1 is not possible without DNA. Germline lookup yields CDR1 SGHTA and CDR2 FQGNSA. This CDR3 is 15 amino acids long. The CDR3 here is CASSRQTGVNEKLFF. Based on the CDR3 plus reference TRBV7-2 and TRBJ1-4, the full variable domain is GAGVSQSPSNKVTEKGKDVELRCDPISGHTALYWYRQSLGQGLEFLIYFQGNSAPDKSGLPSDRFSAERTGGSVSTLTIQRTQQEDSAVYLCASSRQTGVNEKLFFGSGTQLSVL.

The CDR3 here is CASSLTRENTEAFF. The chain is built from TRBV6-1 and TRBJ1-1; TCRdb's D call of TRBD1 is untestable without DNA. CDR1 and CDR2 (germline): MNHNS, SASEGT. CDR3 length: 14 residues.

J is TRBJ1-1 and V is TRBV10-3; TCRdb gives TRBD1 as the D gene, but with no DNA this cannot be confirmed. The CDR3 consists of 14 residues. Germline-derived CDR1 and CDR2 are ENHRY and SYGVKD. CDR3 in amino acids: CAISESPGSTEAFF.

The rearrangement uses TRBV10-1 and TRBJ1-2; TCRdb's D gene call, TRBD1, goes unchecked for lack of DNA. The CDR3 runs 15 residues. Germline CDR1 WNHNN, CDR2 SYGVQD (reference sequence). The CDR3 here is CASSDGGTGGDGYTF.

The J gene is TRBJ2-2, the V gene TRBV19; TCRdb lists TRBD1, though no DNA is available to test this call. In germline, CDR1 is LNHDA, CDR2 SQIVND (reference sequence). CDR3 size: 15 residues. This chain's CDR3 is CASRPGQTNTGELFF.

The V and J genes are TRBV6-2 or TRBV6-3 and TRBJ2-7. This CDR3 contains 13 residues. CDR1 is MNHEY and CDR2 is SVGEGT in the germline V gene. CDR3 sequence reads: CASSYSRTVEQYF.

The chain joins TRBV12-3 or TRBV12-4 to TRBJ2-7; TCRdb indicates TRBD1, and absent DNA this call remains unverified. There are 13 residues in the CDR3. The CDR3 sequence is CASSWDIAYEQYF.

The chain carries TRBV29-1 and TRBJ2-3. The CDR3 runs to 12 residues. Germline lookup yields CDR1 SQVTM and CDR2 ANQGSEA. CDR3 sequence reads: CSAEASGDTQYF.

V and J are TRBV7-8 and TRBJ2-1; the D call of TRBD1 rests on TCRdb alone, since no DNA is present to check it. CDR1 is SGHVS, CDR2 FQNEAQ, per germline. The CDR3 extends over 17 amino acids. CDR3 loop: CASSHFPRDSSYNEQFF.

This sequence joins TRBV6-5 and TRBJ2-2; TCRdb selects TRBD1, and the lack of DNA leaves this call unchecked. There are 17 residues in the CDR3. CDR1 MNHEY and CDR2 SVGAGI come from the germline V gene. This CDR3 is CASSSLATGGAPGELFF.

Here the CDR3 reads CASSLAAGPGTYEQYF. The chain combines TRBV5-1 with TRBJ2-7. Germline V gene lookup returns CDR1 SGHRS and CDR2 YFSETQ. This CDR3 is 16 amino acids long.

V gene TRBV7-2 combines with J gene TRBJ1-6; there is no DNA to check the TCRdb D call of TRBD1. The CDR3 is 16 amino acids. Germline-derived CDR1 and CDR2 are SGHTA and FQGNSA. This CDR3 reads CASSLGGTGFGSPLHF.

The rearrangement joins TRBV7-9 to TRBJ2-7; the TRBD1 assignment by TCRdb is unverifiable without DNA. Germline loops: CDR1 SEHNR, CDR2 FQNEAQ (reference sequence). The CDR3 extends over 15 amino acids. This CDR3 is CASSPRTGGIGEQYF.

The V gene is TRBV5-1, the J gene TRBJ1-5. CDR1 is SGHRS, CDR2 YFSETQ, per germline. The CDR3 sequence is 14 residues long. The CDR3 loop reads CASSLVVGGQPQHF. Together with reference TRBV5-1 and TRBJ1-5, the CDR3 gives the full variable domain: KAGVTQTPRYLIKTRGQQVTLSCSPISGHRSVSWYQQTPGQGLQFLFEYFSETQRNKGNFPGRFSGRQFSNSRSEMNVSTLELGDSALYLCASSLVVGGQPQHFGDGTRLSIL.

The chain is built from TRBV20-1 and TRBJ1-6; with no DNA, the TCRdb D assignment of TRBD1 cannot be verified. Per the germline V gene, CDR1 is DFQATT and CDR2 is SNEGSKA (reference sequence). The CDR3 consists of 13 residues. CDR3 in amino acids: CSANRGGNSPLHF.

V and J are TRBV5-1 and TRBJ2-7; TCRdb's D call of TRBD1 is untestable without DNA. In germline, CDR1 is SGHRS, CDR2 YFSETQ. CDR3 length: 18 residues. The CDR3 protein is CASSLRGDRGGSDYEQYF.

This chain joins TRBV10-3 and TRBJ1-2. The length of the CDR3 is 15 residues. Germline V lookup: CDR1 ENHRY, CDR2 SYGVKD. CDR3 in amino acids: CAIRRTTGTYYGYTF.

The CDR3 sequence is CASSLPGLAGDLGETQYF. The rearrangement joins TRBV7-2 to TRBJ2-5; the D call of TRBD2 rests on TCRdb alone, since no DNA is present to check it. Germline V gives CDR1 SGHTA, CDR2 FQGNSA. The CDR3 covers 18 residues.